The 4 T cell receptor beta chains in this list originate from one sample, sequenced in a study of blood T cell repertoires in COVID-19. TCRdb's copy holds only in-frame clones and misses some; the assay was immunoSEQ multiplex PCR. Of about 94,000 clones in the sample, about 80% were seen once. Sequencing was done on a sample of peripheral blood. The receptors originated from an elderly woman with acute or convalescent COVID-19.

The chain uses TRBV3-1 (or the pseudogene TRBV3-2) and TRBJ2-3; 10 positions agree with TRBD2. The V segment lost 1 base and the J segment 3 bases; nucleotides outside the gene matches: 1. The CDR3 is 15 amino acids. Germline V lookup: CDR1 LGHDT, CDR2 YNNKEL (reference sequence). The CDR3 bases are TGTGCCAGCAGCCAAGTGGGACTAGCGACAGATACGCAGTATTTT. It specifies CASSQVGLATDTQYF.

The gene calls are TRBV18 and TRBJ2-6, with 9 bases aligning to TRBD1. The CDR3 is made up of 17 amino acids. Germline CDR1 and CDR2: KGHSH and LQKENI. V was clipped by 6 bases and J by 0 bases; unmatched bases: 6. CDR3 in amino acids: CASSPGQGNSGANVLTF. In nucleotides, the CDR3 is TGTGCCAGCTCCCCGGGACAGGGCAACTCTGGGGCCAACGTCCTGACTTTC.

J is TRBJ2-5 and V is TRBV5-1, with D possibly TRBD2 on 5 matching bases. Germline CDR1 SGHRS, CDR2 YFSETQ. Trimming cost V 0 bases and J 2 bases, with 11 bases left between them. The CDR3 spans 15 residues. The CDR3: CASSLVASGQETQYF. The CDR3 coding sequence is TGCGCCAGCAGCTTGGTTGCCAGCGGACAAGAGACCCAGTACTTC.

The genes are TRBV18 and TRBJ2-1; TRBD2 is a possible D gene (6 bases). Germline V gives CDR1 KGHSH, CDR2 LQKENI. This CDR3 region has 13 residues. Trimming cost V 3 bases and J 4 bases, with 7 bases left between them. The CDR3 nucleotides are TGTGCCAGCTCACCGGGACTTTACAATGAGCAGTTCTTC. Translated, it gives CASSPGLYNEQFF.